This is a list of T cell receptor beta chains from one sample in a study of neurological immune-mediated disorders. From the 5' RACE reads, TCRdb called clonotypes with MiXCR, one entry per CDR3 protein. The sample holds about 19,000 distinct CDR3 sequences; 7.5% are singletons and the top ten take roughly a sixth. The sample comprised CD8+ T cells from blood. The receptors come from a woman under 40 with HTLV-1-associated myelopathy (HAM/TSP). The conserved cysteine and the conserved F or W are not part of the CDR3 here. A D gene is named only where the DNA matches it firmly.

J,V,D,CDR3
TRBJ2-3,TRBV12-3/TRBV12-4,TRBD1,ASSSNRDRVGDTQY
TRBJ2-6,TRBV14,NA,ASSQVKGSGANVLT
TRBJ1-2,TRBV28,NA,ASSPPERAGYGYT
TRBJ2-3,TRBV6-5,TRBD2,ASSYSQRGKDTQY
TRBJ1-1,TRBV19,NA,AVGWTEAF
TRBJ1-1,TRBV6-6,TRBD1,ASISIGGAGTEAF
TRBJ2-5,TRBV4-1,NA,ASSQVPRVGETQY
TRBJ1-5,TRBV10-3,NA,AISESISPERNQPQH
TRBJ2-6,TRBV5-5,NA,ASSPRLDSGANVLT
TRBJ1-3,TRBV15,TRBD1,ATSRVSFAAGGGGNTIY
TRBJ2-7,TRBV18,NA,ASSYGVSSYEQY
TRBJ1-1,TRBV20-1,NA,SVRRGGTEAF
TRBJ2-7,TRBV7-2,TRBD1,ASSPRDRSSYEQY
TRBJ2-7,TRBV5-8,NA,ASSFRSYRTYEQY
TRBJ2-5,TRBV9,NA,ASSAPDRQETQY
TRBJ2-1,TRBV29-1,NA,SVEDVQGTYNEQF
TRBJ1-2,TRBV7-9,NA,ASSLVGGASYGYT
TRBJ2-1,TRBV20-1,NA,SAHGTNYNEQF
TRBJ2-7,TRBV5-1,TRBD2,ASTWTSGGSYEQY
TRBJ1-1,TRBV27,NA,ASSFYGQNTEAF
TRBJ2-3,TRBV4-2,TRBD2,ASSQDRSGGPTDTQY
TRBJ1-1,TRBV13,TRBD1,ASSLDREGYTEAF
TRBJ2-7,TRBV20-1,TRBD2,SARNLAGSSYEQY
TRBJ1-1,TRBV5-1,NA,ASRTSQDFNTEAF
TRBJ1-2,TRBV30,NA,ACPLRSGHVYGYT
TRBJ2-1,TRBV20-1,TRBD2,SARGTSDNEQF
TRBJ2-3,TRBV7-9,NA,ASTQRGYVDTQY
TRBJ2-1,TRBV20-1,TRBD2,SAGLGGAANEQF
TRBJ1-3,TRBV20-1,TRBD1,SARYTGTGAYSGNTIY
TRBJ2-1,TRBV29-1,NA,SVEKQYNEQF
TRBJ2-7,TRBV4-1,NA,ASSQPGTDYEQY
TRBJ2-3,TRBV12-3/TRBV12-4,TRBD2,ASSPRLAGGLDTQY
TRBJ2-7,TRBV5-1,NA,ASSFWGKEQY
TRBJ2-5,TRBV20-1,NA,SASDSPQETQY
TRBJ2-1,TRBV6-2/TRBV6-3,TRBD2,ASSYLSPSGGALFNEQF
TRBJ2-7,TRBV27,TRBD2,ASRGTNYEQY
TRBJ1-1,TRBV27,NA,ASSQGRGNTEAF
TRBJ2-7,TRBV6-5,NA,ASSYSVGDPPYEQY